Listed below are T cell receptor beta chains from one sample, sequenced in a study of a mutant IDH1 vaccine in newly diagnosed glioma. These receptors' targets are unknown. Sequenced by immunoSEQ multiplex PCR; TCRdb stores in-frame clones only, minus some. Of about 94,000 clones listed, roughly 91% are singletons. This specimen was PBMCs, taken from a glioma patient whose treatment included an IDH1 peptide vaccine. The receptor set was obtained from a woman aged 50 to 60 with glioma. Each CDR3 is given with its conserved first and last residue. A D gene is named only where the DNA matches it firmly. For some rows the clone size is stated as once, few or many, or as a class when expanded; others skip it.

D gene,clone size,J gene,CDR3 length,V gene,CDR3 protein,CDR3 DNA
.,.,TRBJ2-2,14,TRBV5-1,CASRISGNTGELFF,TGCGCCAGCAGAATCAGCGGGAACACCGGGGAGCTGTTTTTT
TRBD2,.,TRBJ2-7,16,TRBV5-5,CASNRVVGLAAYEQYF,TGTGCCAGCAATCGGGTGGTGGGACTAGCTGCCTACGAGCAGTACTTC
TRBD2,.,TRBJ2-2,16,TRBV6-4,CASSDSPLAGTGELFF,TGTGCCAGCAGTGACTCGCCACTAGCGGGAACCGGGGAGCTGTTTTTT
TRBD2,.,TRBJ2-1,16,TRBV7-9,CASSSGVGGRNNEQFF,TGTGCCAGCAGCTCCGGGGTTGGCGGGAGGAACAATGAGCAGTTCTTC
.,.,TRBJ1-2,13,TRBV5-4,CASSLWQSYGYTF,TGTGCCAGCAGCTTGTGGCAGTCCTATGGCTACACCTTC
.,.,TRBJ2-2,15,TRBV28,CASRSGSANTGELFF,TGTGCCAGCAGGTCCGGGTCAGCGAACACCGGGGAGCTGTTTTTT
.,.,TRBJ2-1,11,TRBV7-9,CASSLINEQFF,TGTGCCAGCAGCTTAATCAATGAGCAGTTCTTC
.,few,TRBJ1-4,13,TRBV2,CASSGSMNEKLFF,TGTGCCAGCAGTGGTTCGATGAATGAAAAACTGTTTTTT
.,few,TRBJ2-1,16,TRBV4-2,CASSQDNALGYNEQFF,TGTGCCAGCAGCCAAGATAATGCGCTAGGATACAATGAGCAGTTCTTC
.,few,TRBJ2-7,12,TRBV28,CASSLEGYEQYF,TGTGCCAGCAGTTTAGAAGGCTACGAGCAGTACTTC
.,.,TRBJ1-1,15,TRBV28,CASSHQRTADTEAFF,TGTGCCAGCAGCCACCAAAGGACAGCCGACACTGAAGCTTTCTTT
.,.,TRBJ2-2,16,TRBV27,CASSFDYRANTGELFF,TGTGCCAGCAGTTTTGATTACAGGGCGAACACCGGGGAGCTGTTTTTT
.,.,TRBJ1-6,14,TRBV6-1,CASSETGDNSPLHF,TGTGCCAGCAGTGAAACTGGGGATAATTCACCCCTCCACTTT
.,.,TRBJ2-2,16,TRBV4-2,CASSPGTALNTGELFF,TGTGCCAGCAGCCCCGGGACGGCGTTGAACACCGGGGAGCTGTTTTTT
.,few,TRBJ2-2,15,TRBV5-8,CASSSSTPFDGELFF,TGTGCCAGCAGCTCATCGACACCCTTTGACGGGGAGCTGTTTTTT
.,.,TRBJ2-7,12,TRBV27,CASSKGFYEQYF,TGTGCCAGCAGCAAGGGGTTCTACGAGCAGTACTTC
TRBD1,few,TRBJ2-7,14,TRBV29-1,CSVEPDRGTYEQYF,TGCAGCGTTGAACCGGACAGGGGGACCTACGAGCAGTACTTC
TRBD1,.,TRBJ1-2,15,TRBV9,CASSVAAGGSYGYTF,TGTGCCAGCAGCGTAGCGGCAGGGGGCAGCTATGGCTACACCTTC
.,.,TRBJ2-2,12,TRBV27,CASSLSGGELFF,TGTGCCAGCAGTTTATCGGGCGGGGAGCTGTTTTTT
TRBD2,.,TRBJ2-5,16,TRBV16,CASSPHNGEGRETQYF,TGTGCCAGCAGCCCCCACAACGGGGAGGGCCGGGAGACCCAGTACTTC
TRBD2,.,TRBJ2-3,14,TRBV30,CAWSGGTRADTQYF,TGTGCCTGGAGTGGGGGGACTAGAGCAGATACGCAGTATTTT
TRBD1,once,TRBJ2-7,15,TRBV28,CASSETGTEPYEQYF,TGTGCCAGCAGTGAAACCGGGACAGAGCCCTACGAGCAGTACTTC
TRBD2,.,TRBJ2-7,16,TRBV4-1,CASSQGKASGSYEQYF,TGCGCCAGCAGCCAAGGGAAGGCTAGCGGGAGCTACGAGCAGTACTTC
TRBD2,.,TRBJ2-3,15,TRBV9,CASSASGGGPDTQYF,TGTGCCAGCAGCGCTAGCGGAGGAGGGCCAGATACGCAGTATTTT
.,.,TRBJ1-1,15,TRBV10-1,CASSARAALNTEAFF,TGCGCCAGCAGTGCCAGGGCGGCCCTGAACACTGAAGCTTTCTTT
.,.,TRBJ2-1,15,TRBV30,CAWSHPRTTYNEQFF,TGTGCCTGGAGCCATCCTAGGACTACCTACAATGAGCAGTTCTTC
.,.,TRBJ1-3,16,TRBV10-1,CASSGGTEISGNTIYF,TGCGCCAGCAGTGGTGGGACGGAAATCTCTGGAAACACCATATATTTT
.,.,TRBJ2-5,14,TRBV21-1,CASSKDSVQETQYF,TGTGCCAGCAGCAAAGACAGCGTCCAAGAGACCCAGTACTTC
.,.,TRBJ2-5,14,TRBV27,CASSPTTVGETQYF,TGTGCCAGCAGTCCTACGACAGTTGGAGAGACCCAGTACTTC
.,.,TRBJ1-5,15,TRBV5-5,CASSLAVYSNQPQHF,TGTGCCAGCAGCTTGGCTGTGTATAGCAATCAGCCCCAGCATTTT
.,.,TRBJ1-4,11,TRBV27,CAVRGGEKLFF,TGTGCCGTCCGGGGGGGGGAAAAACTGTTTTTT
.,.,TRBJ2-7,14,TRBV4-1,CASSQGLGWDEQYF,TGCGCCAGCAGCCAGGGACTGGGCTGGGACGAGCAGTACTTC
TRBD2,.,TRBJ2-7,17,TRBV4-2,CASSQARGGTSSHEQYF,TGTGCCAGCAGCCAAGCGAGGGGTGGGACTAGCAGCCACGAGCAGTACTTC
TRBD2,once,TRBJ2-7,14,TRBV7-9,CASSFSGRGYEQYF,TGTGCCAGCAGCTTCAGCGGGAGAGGGTACGAGCAGTACTTC
.,.,TRBJ2-3,14,TRBV7-2,CASSIGAGTDTQYF,TGTGCCAGCAGCATCGGGGCGGGCACAGATACGCAGTATTTT
.,.,TRBJ2-1,19,TRBV7-6,CASSSTPSYREGTYNEQFF,TGTGCCAGCAGCTCCACTCCCTCTTACAGGGAGGGGACCTACAATGAGCAGTTCTTC
TRBD1,.,TRBJ2-3,16,TRBV5-6,CASSLLRQGASDTQYF,TGTGCCAGCAGCTTGCTTAGACAGGGGGCTTCGGATACGCAGTATTTT
TRBD1,.,TRBJ2-7,14,TRBV9,CASSVGTATYEQYF,TGTGCCAGCAGCGTCGGGACAGCCACCTACGAGCAGTACTTC
.,.,TRBJ2-1,14,TRBV7-8,CASSFLDQRGEQFF,TGTGCCAGCAGCTTTTTGGACCAGAGGGGTGAGCAGTTCTTC
TRBD1,once,TRBJ1-5,13,TRBV28,CATKQGARQPQHF,TGTGCCACAAAACAGGGGGCAAGGCAGCCCCAGCATTTT
.,.,TRBJ2-5,14,TRBV18,CASSSGQLQETQYF,TGTGCCAGCTCAAGTGGACAGCTCCAAGAGACCCAGTACTTC
TRBD1,.,TRBJ2-2,15,TRBV6-6,CASSQGQGAIGELFF,TGTGCCAGCAGCCAGGGACAGGGGGCTATCGGGGAGCTGTTTTTT
TRBD2,.,TRBJ2-1,14,TRBV11-2,CASSLGEGWAEQFF,TGTGCCAGCAGCCTCGGGGAGGGGTGGGCTGAGCAGTTCTTC
.,.,TRBJ2-7,13,TRBV4-1,CASSQIEGYEQYF,TGCGCCAGCAGCCAAATCGAAGGGTACGAGCAGTACTTC
.,.,TRBJ2-3,15,TRBV7-2,CASSLTGVAEDTQYF,TGTGCCAGCAGCCTCACGGGAGTGGCGGAAGATACGCAGTATTTT
.,.,TRBJ1-5,13,TRBV18,CASSPSSNQPQHF,TGTGCCAGCTCACCCAGTAGCAATCAGCCCCAGCATTTT
.,.,TRBJ2-3,13,TRBV28,CASSLGSTDTQYF,TGTGCCAGCAGTTTAGGTAGCACAGATACGCAGTATTTT
.,.,TRBJ1-5,16,TRBV30,CAWSDRKGGRYQPQHF,TGTGCCTGGAGCGACCGGAAAGGGGGACGTTATCAGCCCCAGCATTTT
.,.,TRBJ2-7,16,TRBV11-2,CASSLRAQGYGYEQYF,TGTGCCAGCAGCTTACGTGCGCAGGGTTATGGGTACGAGCAGTACTTC
TRBD1,.,TRBJ2-3,16,TRBV5-1,CASSLVGTGEIDTQYF,TGCGCCAGCAGCTTGGTAGGGACAGGGGAAATAGATACGCAGTATTTT
.,.,TRBJ1-1,13,TRBV27,CASSPDRYTEAFF,TGTGCCAGCAGCCCCGACAGGTACACTGAAGCTTTCTTT
.,.,TRBJ2-7,11,TRBV6-6,CGTRVSYEQYF,TGTGGAACGCGGGTCTCCTACGAGCAGTACTTC
TRBD2,.,TRBJ2-2,17,TRBV15,CATSRDRLAGRAGELFF,TGTGCCACCAGCAGAGATCGGCTAGCGGGACGGGCTGGGGAGCTGTTTTTT
TRBD1,.,TRBJ2-4,13,TRBV5-5,CASSLNPGQREYF,TGTGCCAGCAGCCTCAATCCGGGACAGAGAGAGTACTTC
.,.,TRBJ2-7,11,TRBV11-2,CASRYQSEQYF,TGTGCCAGCAGATATCAGAGCGAGCAGTACTTC